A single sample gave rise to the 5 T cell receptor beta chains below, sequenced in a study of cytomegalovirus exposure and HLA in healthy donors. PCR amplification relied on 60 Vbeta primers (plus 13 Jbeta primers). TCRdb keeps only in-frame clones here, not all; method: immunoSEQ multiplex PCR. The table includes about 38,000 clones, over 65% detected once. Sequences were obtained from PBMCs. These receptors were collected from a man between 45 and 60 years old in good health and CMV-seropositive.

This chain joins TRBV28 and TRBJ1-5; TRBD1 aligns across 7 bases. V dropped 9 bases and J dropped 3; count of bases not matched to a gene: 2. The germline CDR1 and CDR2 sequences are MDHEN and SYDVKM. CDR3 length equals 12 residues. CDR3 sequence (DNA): TGTGCCAGTGGGACAGCCAATCAGCCCCAGCATTTT. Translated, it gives CASGTANQPQHF.

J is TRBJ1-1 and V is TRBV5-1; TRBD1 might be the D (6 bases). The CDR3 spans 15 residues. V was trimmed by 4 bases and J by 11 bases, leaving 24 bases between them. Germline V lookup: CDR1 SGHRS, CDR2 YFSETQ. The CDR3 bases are TGCGCCAGCAGCCAGGGGCTGTTGGGCCCCGAGTCGGCTTTCTTT. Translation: CASSQGLLGPESAFF.

This CDR3 reads CASSLGRRTGPGDTQYF. The CDR3 DNA is TGTGCCAGCAGCTTAGGGCGCCGGACAGGGCCGGGGGATACGCAGTATTTT. This chain uses TRBV7-2 with TRBJ2-3; 8 positions match TRBD1. The CDR3 has 17 amino acids. Trimming cost V 1 base and J 6 bases; bases outside gene matches: 12. The germline V gene encodes CDR1 SGHTA and CDR2 FQGNSA.

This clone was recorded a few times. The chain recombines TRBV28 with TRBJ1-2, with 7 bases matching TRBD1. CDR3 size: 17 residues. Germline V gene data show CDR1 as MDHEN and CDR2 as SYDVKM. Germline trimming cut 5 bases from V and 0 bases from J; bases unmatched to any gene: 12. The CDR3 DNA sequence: TGTGCCAGCAGTGCCCCGGGACAGAGAGCTTCTAACTATGGCTACACCTTC. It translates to CASSAPGQRASNYGYTF.

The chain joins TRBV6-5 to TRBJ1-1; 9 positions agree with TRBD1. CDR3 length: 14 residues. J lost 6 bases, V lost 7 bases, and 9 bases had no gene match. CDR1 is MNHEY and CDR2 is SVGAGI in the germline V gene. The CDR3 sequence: CASIGEQGAAEAFF. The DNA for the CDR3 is TGTGCCAGCATAGGAGAACAGGGGGCGGCTGAAGCTTTCTTT.